One and the same sample provided the 14 T cell receptor beta chains below, sequenced in a study of T cell changes during pregnancy in multiple sclerosis. The table came from immunoSEQ multiplex PCR; TCRdb's copy has only in-frame clones and leaves some out. Among around 40,000 clones, roughly 87% were seen once, and the ten largest hold 0.65% to 0.95%. This material consisted of CD4+ T cells from peripheral blood mononuclear cells, taken after pregnancy. The receptors derive from a female donor in good health, enrolled as a control in a pregnancy study.

This clone has a handful of counts. The chain uses TRBV5-1 and TRBJ1-6, with 7 bases matching TRBD1. J lost 4 bases, V lost 1 base, and 8 bases had no gene match. Germline CDR1 SGHRS, CDR2 YFSETQ. The CDR3 contains 17 residues. CDR3 sequence reads: CASSLTDREFYNSPLHF. The CDR3 DNA sequence: TGCGCCAGCAGCTTGACCGACAGGGAGTTTTATAATTCACCCCTCCACTTT.

The CDR3 protein is CASSFQGSNEKLFF. DNA for the CDR3: TGTGCCAGCAGTTTTCAGGGGAGTAATGAAAAACTGTTTTTT. V usage is TRBV27 and J usage is TRBJ1-4, with D perhaps TRBD1 (6 bases). The germline V and J ends were trimmed by 3 bases and 4 bases, with 9 bases remaining between them. The CDR3 consists of 14 residues. Per the germline V gene, CDR1 is MNHEY and CDR2 is SMNVEV (reference sequence).

This chain links TRBV2 with TRBJ1-5; D is undetermined. Germline assignment: CDR1 SNHLY and CDR2 FYNNEI. Between the trimmed V and J ends, which lost 7 bases and 1 base, there was a span of 8 bases. This CDR3 region has 13 residues. Here the CDR3 reads CASTRRSNQPQHF. The CDR3 region has the DNA TGTGCCAGCACTCGGAGGAGCAATCAGCCCCAGCATTTT.

Here the CDR3 reads CAISESPPGQGGNQPQHF. The CDR3 DNA follows: TGTGCCATCAGTGAGTCGCCCCCCGGACAGGGAGGCAATCAGCCCCAGCATTTT. J is TRBJ1-5 and V is TRBV10-3; 8 bases align to TRBD1. V lost 0 bases, J lost 2 bases, and 9 bases stayed unmatched. The CDR3 spans 18 residues. Germline V gives CDR1 ENHRY, CDR2 SYGVKD.

The chain recombines TRBV28 with TRBJ2-3; no reliable D call. The CDR3 loop spans 13 amino acids. Trimming removed 6 bases at V and 0 bases at J, with 7 bases between. Germline-derived CDR1 and CDR2 are MDHEN and SYDVKM. CDR3 nucleotide sequence: TGTGCCAGCAGACCGACTAGCACAGATACGCAGTATTTT. This encodes CASRPTSTDTQYF.

V and J are TRBV25-1 and TRBJ1-2; a weak D match, TRBD1 (5 bases). The CDR3 is 13 amino acids. Trimming left V 6 bases short and J 0 bases short, with 8 bases between. From germline, CDR1 is MGHDK and CDR2 SYGVNS. CDR3 sequence: CASRTESNYGYTF. The CDR3 DNA reads as TGTGCCAGCAGGACAGAATCTAACTATGGCTACACCTTC.

The rearrangement links TRBV27 to TRBJ1-2, with D tentatively TRBD1 (6 bases). This CDR3 is built from 17 residues. Per germline, CDR1 MNHEY and CDR2 SMNVEV (reference sequence). V was cut by 4 bases and J by 0 bases, with 18 bases left in between. The CDR3 DNA follows: TGTGCCAGCAGTTCAGCCCCCGGACAGCTACCTAACTATGGCTACACCTTC. This translates into CASSSAPGQLPNYGYTF.

Only one count was recorded for this clone. The genes are TRBV6-1 and TRBJ2-3, with 8 bases identical to TRBD2. V shed 3 bases, J shed 0 bases, and the junction held 5 bases outside the gene matches. Germline loops: CDR1 MNHNS, CDR2 SASEGT. CDR3 length: 16 amino acids. The CDR3 DNA sequence: TGTGCCAGCAGTGAGAGGCTAGCGGGTAGCACAGATACGCAGTATTTT. Amino acids: CASSERLAGSTDTQYF.

This rearrangement joins TRBV11-2 to TRBJ1-3; 9 nucleotides align to TRBD1. The germline V gene encodes CDR1 SGHAT and CDR2 FQNNGV. There are 16 residues in the CDR3. V gave up 5 bases and J gave up 5 bases; unmatched junction bases: 10. The CDR3 coding sequence is TGTGCCAGCAGCCGTGTGGGACAGGGTTCACGAAACACCATATATTTT. It translates to CASSRVGQGSRNTIYF.

This clone has only one observation. V is TRBV7-2 and J is TRBJ2-6; TRBD1 matches at 9 bases. The V gene end was trimmed by 1 base and the J gene end by 2 bases; junction bases not matched to a gene: 3. CDR1 and CDR2 (germline): SGHTA, FQGNSA. The CDR3 runs to 17 residues. CDR3 nucleotide sequence: TGTGCCAGCAGCTTAGTACAGGGGGCGCCTGGGGCCAACGTCCTGACTTTC. It translates to CASSLVQGAPGANVLTF.

The V and J genes are TRBV27 and TRBJ2-3; the D is unclear. V was trimmed by 5 bases and J by 0 bases, leaving 18 bases between them. This CDR3 spans 17 amino acids. Germline CDR1 reads MNHEY; CDR2 reads SMNVEV (reference sequence). This chain's CDR3 is CASSSATLPPSTDTQYF. The CDR3 coding sequence is TGTGCCAGCAGTAGTGCTACACTACCGCCTAGCACAGATACGCAGTATTTT.

This clone has a single count. The J gene is TRBJ2-3, the V gene TRBV15; D remains unclear. V gave up 0 bases and J gave up 2 bases, with 15 bases separating them. Germline V gives CDR1 LNHNV, CDR2 YYDKDF (reference sequence). CDR3 length: 17 residues. Written as DNA, the CDR3 is TGTGCCACCAGCAGAGATTTTGGCTCTCAAATCACAGATACGCAGTATTTT. Its protein is CATSRDFGSQITDTQYF. Drawing the rest from reference TRBV15 and TRBJ2-3, the complete variable domain is DAMVIQNPRYQVTQFGKPVTLSCSQTLNHNVMYWYQQKSSQAPKLLFHYYDKDFNNEADTPDNFQSRRPNTSFCFLDIRSPGLGDTAMYLCATSRDFGSQITDTQYFGPGTRLTVL.

A single count supports this clone. V and J are TRBV7-3 and TRBJ2-1, with 8 bases lining up with TRBD2. The J segment lost 5 bases and the V segment lost 0 bases, leaving 9 bases of the junction unmatched. CDR1 is SGHTA, CDR2 FQGTGA, per germline. This CDR3 region has 17 residues. The CDR3 DNA sequence: TGTGCCAGCAGCTTAACCCGGGGGGGCCGTCTGGACAATGAGCAGTTCTTC. This encodes CASSLTRGGRLDNEQFF.

This clone appeared a few times. The chain couples TRBV5-4 to TRBJ1-3; D gene unclear. CDR3 length: 13 residues. Germline assignment: CDR1 SGHNT and CDR2 YYREEE (reference sequence). Trimming removed 1 base at V and 9 bases at J, with 11 bases between. The CDR3 spells CASSLPTSSTIYF. CDR3 nucleotides: TGTGCCAGCAGCTTGCCTACGTCGTCCACCATATATTTT.